The 16 T cell receptor beta chains given below trace back to one sample, sequenced in a study of human versus mouse CDR3 diversity and MHC coevolution. TCRdb keeps only in-frame clones here, not all; method: immunoSEQ multiplex PCR. In the table there are about 60,000 clones, about 93% of which are singletons. The sequenced sample was naive CD4+ T cells from blood. Described subset: CD45RO-negative CD62L-positive naive CD4 T cells. The source is a person between 60 and 70 years old in good health.

J is TRBJ2-2 and V is TRBV6-1; weak D call: TRBD2 (6 bases). V was trimmed by 2 bases and J by 1 base, leaving 8 bases between them. There are 15 residues in the CDR3. CDR1 and CDR2 (germline): MNHNS, SASEGT. The CDR3 here is CASSELGGNTGELFF. Here the CDR3 DNA reads TGTGCCAGCAGTGAACTCGGGGGGAACACCGGGGAGCTGTTTTTT.

This clone was detected only a few times. The J gene is TRBJ1-2, the V gene TRBV11-3; tentative D call: TRBD1 (5 bases). V lost 3 bases and J 8 bases, leaving 16 bases between the germline ends. The length of the CDR3 is 14 residues. In germline, CDR1 is SGHNT, CDR2 YENEEA. This CDR3 is CASSLEGRERGYTF. In nucleotides, the CDR3 is TGTGCCAGCAGCTTGGAGGGACGGGAGAGAGGCTACACCTTC.

This clone was seen only once. The rearrangement uses TRBV29-1 and TRBJ1-3, with D tentatively TRBD1 (6 bases). The V gene lost 4 bases and the J gene lost 14 bases, with 15 bases spanning the gap. The CDR3 extends over 11 amino acids. Germline V lookup: CDR1 SQVTM, CDR2 ANQGSEA. CDR3 residues: CSVGTTDSLYF. CDR3 in DNA: TGCAGCGTTGGAACAACGGACAGTCTATATTTT.

The chain employs TRBV11-2 and TRBJ2-3, with D possibly matching TRBD2 (5 bases). Germline CDR1 and CDR2: SGHAT and FQNNGV. This CDR3 has 15 amino acids. V was trimmed by 0 bases and J by 4 bases, leaving 11 bases between them. This CDR3 reads CASSLDHVGADTQYF. CDR3 DNA: TGTGCCAGCAGCTTAGACCACGTCGGGGCAGATACGCAGTATTTT. Supplemented by reference TRBV11-2 and TRBJ2-3, the full variable domain reads EAGVAQSPRYKIIEKRQSVAFWCNPISGHATLYWYQQILGQGPKLLIQFQNNGVVDDSQLPKDRFSAERLKGVDSTLKIQPAKLEDSAVYLCASSLDHVGADTQYFGPGTRLTVL.

The chain has TRBV7-2 and TRBJ2-7, with 9 bases that match TRBD2. Trimming at V came to 2 bases and at J to 7 bases, leaving 12 bases not matched to a gene. Germline CDR1 SGHTA, CDR2 FQGNSA. The CDR3 is 16 amino acids. The CDR3 sequence is CASSLMASGIVGEQYF. CDR3 sequence (DNA): TGTGCCAGCAGCTTAATGGCTAGCGGGATAGTGGGAGAGCAGTACTTC.

This chain uses TRBV9 with TRBJ2-1, with 14 bases identical to TRBD2. The length of the CDR3 is 15 residues. CDR1 is SGDLS and CDR2 is YYNGEE in the germline V gene. V lost 4 bases and J lost 7; bases outside the gene matches: 4. In DNA, the CDR3 is TGTGCCAGCAGCATCGGGACTAGCGGGAGAAATGAGCAGTTCTTC. Translation: CASSIGTSGRNEQFF.

J is TRBJ1-5 and V is TRBV9; no clear D. V was cut by 0 bases and J by 6 bases, with 10 bases left in between. The germline V gene has CDR1 SGDLS and CDR2 YYNGEE. This CDR3 spans 14 amino acids. CDR3 sequence (DNA): TGTGCCAGCAGCGTAGCAGGAAACGGTCAGCCCCAGCATTTT. Amino acids: CASSVAGNGQPQHF.

This clone was observed a few times. V and J are TRBV19 and TRBJ1-3; 7 bases fit TRBD1. V was pared by 7 bases and J by 1 base, with 7 bases of the junction left unmatched. Germline CDR1 reads LNHDA; CDR2 reads SQIVND (reference sequence). CDR3 size: 15 residues. CDR3 loop: CASTLGQLSGNTIYF. DNA for the CDR3: TGTGCCAGTACCCTGGGACAGCTTTCTGGAAACACCATATATTTT.

The chain recombines TRBV5-1 with TRBJ2-7, with 9 nucleotides matching TRBD2. The length of the CDR3 is 15 residues. V shed 5 bases and J 6 bases; nucleotides not matched to a gene: 12. Germline values: CDR1 SGHRS, CDR2 YFSETQ. Written as DNA, the CDR3 is TGCGCCAGCAGAGCGAATAGCGGGAGTTTAAGCGAGCAGTACTTC. This encodes CASRANSGSLSEQYF.

This chain connects TRBV5-1 to TRBJ1-1, with a weak D call TRBD1 (6 bases). Germline V gives CDR1 SGHRS, CDR2 YFSETQ. The CDR3 runs to 13 residues. V was shortened by 4 bases and J by 0 bases, with 7 bases between the two germline ends. CDR3 DNA sequence: TGCGCCAGCAGCGGACAGATGAACACTGAAGCTTTCTTT. Protein sequence: CASSGQMNTEAFF.

This rearrangement joins TRBV25-1 to TRBJ1-1; D remains ambiguous. The ends were cut back, 1 base at V and 7 bases at J, with 13 bases in the middle. Germline CDR1 MGHDK, CDR2 SYGVNS. This CDR3 contains 14 residues. Here the CDR3 reads CASSEFVAEDEAFF. In DNA, the CDR3 is TGTGCCAGCAGTGAATTTGTGGCAGAGGATGAAGCTTTCTTT.

The chain combines TRBV19 with TRBJ1-5; tentative D call: TRBD1 (5 bases). Germline V gene data show CDR1 as LNHDA and CDR2 as SQIVND (reference sequence). The CDR3 sequence is 14 residues long. V dropped 6 bases and J dropped 0 bases, with 9 bases sitting between them. CDR3 in DNA: TGTGCCAGTAGATTTACAGGTAGCAATCAGCCCCAGCATTTT. Protein sequence: CASRFTGSNQPQHF.

This chain uses TRBV7-2 with TRBJ2-4; 9 positions match TRBD2. V lost 3 bases to trimming and J lost 6 bases; unmatched junction nucleotides: 9. The CDR3 length is 16 residues. CDR1 SGHTA and CDR2 FQGNSA come from the germline V gene. The chain's CDR3 is CASSLDSGSLGNIQYF. CDR3 bases: TGTGCCAGCAGCTTGGATAGCGGGAGCCTCGGAAACATTCAGTACTTC. Looking up the rest from reference TRBV7-2 and TRBJ2-4 gives the full variable domain: GAGVSQSPSNKVTEKGKDVELRCDPISGHTALYWYRQSLGQGLEFLIYFQGNSAPDKSGLPSDRFSAERTGGSVSTLTIQRTQQEDSAVYLCASSLDSGSLGNIQYFGAGTRLSVL.

V is TRBV19 and J is TRBJ2-2; D call uncertain. The V end lost 7 bases, the J end lost 4 bases, and 13 bases lay between the germline ends. Per germline, CDR1 LNHDA and CDR2 SQIVND (reference sequence). The CDR3 consists of 14 residues. The DNA for the CDR3 is TGTGCCAGTACCCAATCCCCGGTCACCGGGGAGCTGTTTTTT. This translates into CASTQSPVTGELFF.

The chain combines TRBV28 with TRBJ2-7; 8 positions match TRBD2. Trimming took 3 bases from V and 5 from J; bases not matched to a gene: 9. The CDR3 covers 15 residues. CDR1 is MDHEN and CDR2 is SYDVKM in the germline V gene. CDR3 DNA: TGTGCCAGCAGTTTGACGGGAGGGCCCCCTAACGAGCAGTACTTC. Translated, it gives CASSLTGGPPNEQYF.

CDR3 loop: CASSLDSANQPQHF. In DNA, the CDR3 is TGCGCCAGCAGCTTGGATAGCGCCAATCAGCCCCAGCATTTT. The chain combines TRBV5-1 with TRBJ1-5; D unresolved. The CDR3 loop spans 14 amino acids. Per the germline V gene, CDR1 is SGHRS and CDR2 is YFSETQ. V was shortened by 0 bases and J by 3 bases, with 7 bases between the two germline ends.